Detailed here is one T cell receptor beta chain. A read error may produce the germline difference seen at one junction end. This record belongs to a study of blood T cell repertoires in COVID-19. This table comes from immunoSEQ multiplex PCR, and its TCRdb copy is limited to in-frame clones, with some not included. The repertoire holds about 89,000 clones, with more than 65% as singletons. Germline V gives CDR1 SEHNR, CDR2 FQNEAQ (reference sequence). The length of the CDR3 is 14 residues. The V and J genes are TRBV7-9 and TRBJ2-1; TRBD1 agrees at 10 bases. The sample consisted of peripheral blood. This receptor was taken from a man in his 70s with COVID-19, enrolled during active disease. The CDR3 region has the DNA TGTGCCAGCAGCTACTGGGACAGGGGTTCGACGTTGATCTTC. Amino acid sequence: CASSYWDRGSTLIF.